The clone carrying this TCR beta chain was seen once. The antigen remains unidentified. Some clones are missing from TCRdb's copy, which holds only in-frame ones; the method was immunoSEQ multiplex PCR. The data show more than 40,000 clones, less than 35% seen once. This entry is derived from a study of tumour-infiltrating T cells in Burkitt lymphoma. Study information: Repertoire clonality predicted overall and progression-free survival. Study results and limitations: Several public clonotypes were shared across many Burkitt lymphoma patients.

With 2 bases removed from V and 0 bases from J, the gap between germline ends came to 7 bases. Germline V gives CDR1 SGHAT, CDR2 FQNNGV. The CDR3 runs to 15 residues. The source of this sequence is a human donor with Burkitt lymphoma. The specimen sequenced was tumor tissue. This chain connects TRBV11-2 to TRBJ1-4, with D tentatively TRBD1 (5 bases). CDR3 coding DNA: TGTGCCAGCAGCTTATGGGGCCCAACTAATGAAAAACTGTTTTTT. Translating it yields CASSLWGPTNEKLFF.